One and the same sample provided the 20 T cell receptor beta chains below, sequenced in a study of low-dose radiotherapy and immunotherapy resistance in tumors. Alpha and beta chains were covered, as first-strand cDNA relied on TRAV- and TRBV-specific primers. Using a constant-region primer together with a V-primer adapter, TCRs were subjected to 20 to 25 PCR cycles of amplification. In TCRdb, the reads were re-called with MiXCR into one record per CDR3 protein. The table lists tens of thousands of distinct CDR3 sequences, around a quarter of them singletons. Specified time point: before trial treatment. Specimen: PBMCs, collected before treatment. The receptors stem from a male donor with rectosigmoid adenocarcinoma.

This clonotype was detected once. This chain connects TRBV20-1 to TRBJ2-5; no clear D gene. The V gene's germline CDR1 is DFQATT and CDR2 SNEGSKA (reference sequence). V lost 3 bases to trimming and J lost 0 bases, with 11 bases between them. CDR3 length equals 14 residues. DNA for the CDR3: TGCAGTGCTAGTTACAGCGAGTACCAAGAGACCCAGTACTTC. Amino acid sequence: CSASYSEYQETQYF.

There are a few counts of this clonotype. The chain employs TRBV6-2 or TRBV6-3 and TRBJ2-3; D might be TRBD1 (5 bases). The germline V gene has CDR1 MNHEY and CDR2 SVGEGT. Trimming took off 6 bases at V and 3 bases at J, with 10 bases between the two ends. The CDR3 has 13 residues. This CDR3 reads CASSLRQTDTQYF. CDR3 nucleotide sequence: TGTGCCAGCAGCCTTCGACAGACAGATACGCAGTATTTT.

This clonotype was recorded at least ten times. This chain joins TRBV20-1 and TRBJ2-7; 9 bases line up with TRBD2. This CDR3 comprises 12 residues. Trimming took 7 bases from V and 4 from J; bases not matched to a gene: 5. Germline loops: CDR1 DFQATT, CDR2 SNEGSKA (reference sequence). The CDR3 DNA reads as TGCAGTGTTGCGGGAGGGTCGTACGAGCAGTACTTC. As protein: CSVAGGSYEQYF.

The rearrangement joins TRBV4-1 to TRBJ1-2, with D possibly matching TRBD1 (5 bases). Germline CDR1 MGHRA, CDR2 YSYEKL. The CDR3 is made up of 13 amino acids. V gave up 2 bases and J gave up 6 bases, with 10 bases separating them. The CDR3 region is CASSQQLGDGYTF. In DNA, the CDR3 is TGCGCCAGCAGCCAACAGTTGGGGGATGGCTACACCTTC.

This clonotype was observed many times. The rearrangement uses TRBV6-8 and TRBJ2-1, with 11 bases that match TRBD2. Trimming cost V 5 bases and J 7 bases; bases outside gene matches: 10. Per the germline V gene, CDR1 is MNHGY and CDR2 is SAAAGT. The CDR3 contains 16 residues. CDR3: CASSPPGSGRVNEQFF. The CDR3 DNA is TGTGCCAGCAGTCCCCCCGGTAGCGGGAGGGTTAATGAGCAGTTCTTC.

CDR3 in amino acids: CASSPHRRRGYEQYF. In DNA form, the CDR3 reads TGTGCCAGCAGCCCCCATCGTCGTCGCGGCTACGAGCAGTACTTC. The J gene is TRBJ2-7, the V gene TRBV13; D is uncertain. Deletions cut 5 bases from V and 3 bases from J, with 17 bases between. Germline V gives CDR1 PRHDT, CDR2 FYEKMQ (reference sequence). There are 15 residues in the CDR3. Filled out from reference TRBV13 and TRBJ2-7, the complete variable domain reads AAGVIQSPRHLIKEKRETATLKCYPIPRHDTVYWYQQGPGQDPQFLISFYEKMQSDKGSIPDRFSAQQFSDYHSELNMSSLELGDSALYFCASSPHRRRGYEQYFGPGTRLTVT.

This clonotype came up many times. The chain links TRBV6-2 or TRBV6-3 to TRBJ2-7, with 9 bases fitting TRBD1. Germline V gives CDR1 MNHEY, CDR2 SVGEGT. The CDR3 sequence is 15 residues long. V gave up 2 bases and J gave up 4 bases; unmatched junction bases: 6. This chain's CDR3 is CASSYLGTGSYEQYF. CDR3 sequence (DNA): TGTGCCAGCAGTTACCTCGGGACAGGGTCTTACGAGCAGTACTTC.

About this clonotype: This is likely an artifact of a read error, given a far larger clone one base away. V is TRBV5-4 and J is TRBJ2-1, with TRBD2 identical over 8 bases. The CDR3 runs to 17 residues. CDR1 and CDR2 (germline): SGHNT, YYREEE (reference sequence). CDR3 residues: CASSQDWDSGNYNEQIF. CDR3 nucleotide sequence: TGTGCCAGCAGCCAAGATTGGGATAGCGGGAACTACAATGAGCAGATCTTC.

The V call is TRBV5-6, the J call TRBJ2-7; TRBD1 matches at 7 bases. Germline lookup yields CDR1 SGHDT and CDR2 YYEEEE. The CDR3 is 13 amino acids. The V gene end was trimmed by 3 bases and the J gene end by 1 base; junction bases not matched to a gene: 1. The CDR3 coding sequence is TGTGCCAGCAGCTCGGACAGGTCCTACGAGCAGTACTTC. Its protein is CASSSDRSYEQYF.

This clonotype came up many times. CDR3 nucleotides: TGTGCCAGCAGTTACTCGGGCGCTACAGATACGCAGTATTTT. Encoded protein: CASSYSGATDTQYF. The chain has TRBV6-6 and TRBJ2-3, with D unclear. CDR1 and CDR2 from the germline V gene are MNHNY and SVGAGI (reference sequence). The CDR3 is 14 residues long. V gave up 0 bases and J gave up 3 bases, with 7 bases separating them.

This clonotype appeared many times. The chain combines TRBV6-6 with TRBJ2-1; 8 bases match TRBD2. CDR3 length equals 13 residues. From germline, CDR1 is MNHNY and CDR2 SVGAGI (reference sequence). The ends lost 6 bases at V and 7 bases at J; junction bases unmatched: 5. The CDR3 here is CASRTGGGNEQFF. DNA for the CDR3: TGTGCCAGCAGGACGGGAGGGGGGAATGAGCAGTTCTTC.

Ten or more counts support this clonotype. The chain employs TRBV2 and TRBJ1-4; D is possibly TRBD1 (5 bases). The CDR3 totals 15 residues. Deletions cut 8 bases from V and 0 bases from J, with 13 bases between. The V gene's germline CDR1 is SNHLY and CDR2 FYNNEI. CDR3 sequence (DNA): TGTGCCAGCTCACTCAGGGCGGCAACTAATGAAAAACTGTTTTTT. Translating it yields CASSLRAATNEKLFF.

The chain has TRBV28 and TRBJ2-7; 7 positions agree with TRBD2. Germline CDR1 and CDR2: MDHEN and SYDVKM. The trim removed 6 bases at V and 6 bases at J, leaving 17 bases unmatched. The CDR3 has 16 residues. The DNA of the CDR3 is TGTGCCAGCAGAGGGGTCTGGGGCGGGAGTGTGAGCGAGCAGTACTTC. Its translation: CASRGVWGGSVSEQYF. Together with reference TRBV28 and TRBJ2-7, the CDR3 gives the full variable domain: DVKVTQSSRYLVKRTGEKVFLECVQDMDHENMFWYRQDPGLGLRLIYFSYDVKMKEKGDIPEGYSVSREKKERFSLILESASTNQTSMYLCASRGVWGGSVSEQYFGPGTRLTVT.

This clonotype was seen ten or more times. The chain combines TRBV19 with TRBJ2-7, with 7 bases that match TRBD1. The V segment lost 6 bases and the J segment 8 bases; nucleotides outside the gene matches: 10. CDR3 length equals 13 residues. CDR1 is LNHDA and CDR2 is SQIVND in the germline V gene (reference sequence). Here the CDR3 DNA reads TGTGCCAGTAGCAGAGGGGGCCCAGACCAGCAGTACTTC. Protein: CASSRGGPDQQYF.

This clonotype was detected only once. Being one base from a much bigger clone, this may be a read error. The chain uses TRBV28 and TRBJ1-5; tentative D call: TRBD1 (5 bases). The germline V and J ends were trimmed by 8 bases and 5 bases, with 16 bases remaining between them. The germline V gene has CDR1 MDHEN and CDR2 SYDVKM. This CDR3 is 14 amino acids long. For the CDR3, the DNA is TGTGCCAGCGGAACAAGGCAGGGAGATCAGCCCCAGCATTTT. Translating gives CASGTRQGDQPQHF.

The chain joins TRBV19 to TRBJ1-5, with 7 positions matching TRBD1. The CDR3 covers 15 residues. The V gene's germline CDR1 is LNHDA and CDR2 SQIVND (reference sequence). V lost 5 bases and J lost 0; bases outside the gene matches: 4. In nucleotides, the CDR3 is TGTGCCAGTAGTGCCTACAGGGGTAGCAATCAGCCCCAGCATTTT. This gives the protein CASSAYRGSNQPQHF.

This clonotype was counted at least ten times. The junction and the germline gene differ at one end; a read error may be behind it. The J gene is TRBJ1-1, the V gene TRBV7-6; no definite D call. The CDR3 spans 13 residues. Germline V gene data show CDR1 as SGHVS and CDR2 as FNYEAQ. The CDR3 sequence is CASSPPRNPEAFF. Here the CDR3 DNA reads TGTGCCAGCAGCCCCCCCAGGAACCCTGAAGCTTTCTTT.

This clonotype has a count of ten or more. The V and J genes are TRBV28 and TRBJ2-7, with TRBD1 as a possible D gene (6 bases). Trimming cost V 2 bases and J 11 bases, with 13 bases left between them. The CDR3 is 12 residues long. Germline V gene data show CDR1 as MDHEN and CDR2 as SYDVKM. CDR3 sequence reads: CASSLTTGMKYF. DNA of the CDR3: TGTGCCAGCAGTTTAACAACAGGGATGAAGTACTTC.

This clonotype was counted ten times or more. CDR3 protein: CASSISQGNQPQHF. Here the CDR3 DNA reads TGTGCCAGCAGTATCAGTCAGGGCAATCAGCCCCAGCATTTT. The chain combines TRBV6-6 with TRBJ1-5; D gene unclear. This CDR3 contains 14 residues. Trimming pared 5 bases from V and 2 bases from J, leaving 10 bases between. Germline CDR1 reads MNHNY; CDR2 reads SVGAGI (reference sequence).

The table lists this clonotype with many counts. The chain employs TRBV2 and TRBJ1-2; the D is unclear. The CDR3 spans 14 residues. From germline, CDR1 is SNHLY and CDR2 FYNNEI. V was shortened by 4 bases and J by 4 bases, with 13 bases between the two germline ends. The chain's CDR3 is CASSAIRDAYGYTF. As DNA, the CDR3 is TGTGCCAGCAGTGCTATAAGGGATGCCTATGGCTACACCTTC.